This TCR beta chain was captured by sequencing in a study of T-cell reconstitution after alpha-beta-depleted transplantation in children. Unique molecular identifiers were incorporated into the prepared TCRbeta library. TCRdb fed the PCR reads into MiXCR, producing one record per CDR3 protein. Of about 270,000 distinct CDR3 sequences in the sample, 9.9% were seen once. There are a few counts of this clonotype. The input for sequencing was PBMCs from the stem cell graft donor, taken from the stem cell graft. This TCR came from a human donor who donated a stem cell graft to a child with SCID.

The CDR3 here is CSASWGRGGYNEQFF. Written as DNA, the CDR3 is TGCAGTGCTAGCTGGGGGCGGGGGGGTTACAATGAGCAGTTCTTC. The chain carries TRBV20-1 and TRBJ2-1; 9 bases align to TRBD2. The CDR3 is 15 residues long. The V gene's germline CDR1 is DFQATT and CDR2 SNEGSKA (reference sequence). The V and J ends lost 3 bases and 4 bases, in that order; junction bases with no gene match: 7.